Listed here are 30 T cell receptor beta chains from one sample, sequenced in a study of response to subunit inactivated influenza vaccine. TCRdb itself ran the RT-PCR reads through MiXCR, one entry per CDR3 protein. Among approximately 570,000 distinct CDR3 sequences, about 8% were seen once, and the ten largest hold roughly 13%. The sequencing here drew on PBMCs from blood, taken around 2 years after vaccination. The receptors originated from a man aged 45 to 70 who received an inactivated influenza vaccine.

A remark on this clonotype: This clone may be a read error of a much larger clone one base away. V and J are TRBV5-4 and TRBJ2-2; D is uncertain. The CDR3 covers 13 residues. The V end lost 3 bases, the J end lost 4 bases, and 7 bases lay between the germline ends. Germline loops: CDR1 SGHNT, CDR2 YYREEE (reference sequence). The CDR3 here is CASSSYTTGELFF. CDR3 DNA: TGTGCCAGCAGCTCCTACACCACCGGGGAGCTGTTTTTT.

The gene calls are TRBV29-1 and TRBJ2-3, with a tentative D call TRBD1 (5 bases). The CDR3 has 14 residues. CDR1 and CDR2 (germline): SQVTM, ANQGSEA. V was trimmed by 3 bases and J by 0 bases, leaving 10 bases between them. In nucleotides, the CDR3 is TGCAGCGTTGAGGGCAGGGTTAGCACAGATACGCAGTATTTT. Protein sequence: CSVEGRVSTDTQYF.

This clonotype was seen ten or more times. The chain recombines TRBV7-2 with TRBJ2-5, with 8 bases lining up with TRBD1. V was pared by 5 bases and J by 4 bases, with 6 bases of the junction left unmatched. Germline values: CDR1 SGHTA, CDR2 FQGNSA. This CDR3 has 14 amino acids. The CDR3 sequence is CASSISDRVETQYF. CDR3 bases: TGTGCCAGCAGCATATCGGACAGGGTAGAGACCCAGTACTTC.

The chain has TRBV7-2 and TRBJ1-6; D ambiguous. Germline-derived CDR1 and CDR2 are SGHTA and FQGNSA. The CDR3 sequence is 12 residues long. V gave up 5 bases and J gave up 16 bases, with 15 bases separating them. The CDR3 bases are TGTGCCAGCAGCGTCGACGGAAGAGAACTCCACTTT. Residues: CASSVDGRELHF.

This clonotype turned up a few times. J is TRBJ2-7 and V is TRBV20-1; TRBD2 is a possible D gene (6 bases). Germline lookup yields CDR1 DFQATT and CDR2 SNEGSKA (reference sequence). V was clipped by 3 bases and J by 1 base, with 19 bases between them. The CDR3 runs 16 residues. The CDR3 sequence: CSASSGDSLKSYEQYF. DNA of the CDR3: TGCAGTGCTAGTTCCGGGGACTCACTGAAATCCTACGAGCAGTACTTC.

In its sample, this clonotype was seen many times. The J gene is TRBJ2-7, the V gene TRBV20-1; D is perhaps TRBD1 (6 bases). V lost 0 bases, J lost 2 bases, and 17 bases lay in between. The CDR3 is made up of 16 amino acids. CDR1 is DFQATT and CDR2 is SNEGSKA in the germline V gene (reference sequence). The CDR3 DNA reads TGCAGTGCTAGAGACCTATTGCGACAGGCCACCTACGAGCAGTACTTC. Its protein is CSARDLLRQATYEQYF.

The V gene is TRBV11-2, the J gene TRBJ2-5; weak D call: TRBD2 (7 bases). CDR3 length equals 15 residues. V was pared by 2 bases and J by 5 bases, with 15 bases between. Germline V lookup: CDR1 SGHAT, CDR2 FQNNGV. The CDR3: CASSLLRGAIETQYF. The CDR3 bases are TGTGCCAGCAGCTTATTACGGGGGGCGATTGAGACCCAGTACTTC.

There are a few counts of this clonotype. V and J are TRBV2 and TRBJ2-7; either TRBD1 or TRBD2 may supply D (5 bases each). The CDR3 contains 13 residues. CDR1 and CDR2 from the germline V gene are SNHLY and FYNNEI. Trimming pared 7 bases from V and 1 base from J, leaving 11 bases between. The DNA of the CDR3 is TGTGCCAGCAAGTTGTGGGGGTCCTACGAGCAGTACTTC. It codes for CASKLWGSYEQYF.

This clonotype occurred many times. The chain combines TRBV12-3 or TRBV12-4 with TRBJ2-1; 10 nucleotides match TRBD2. Trimming cost V 7 bases and J 6 bases; bases outside gene matches: 9. This CDR3 spans 15 amino acids. The chain's CDR3 is CASKKTGTSVNEQFF. The CDR3 DNA is TGTGCCAGCAAGAAAACCGGGACTAGCGTCAATGAGCAGTTCTTC.

V is TRBV20-1 and J is TRBJ2-3; D may be TRBD1 (5 bases). CDR1 and CDR2 (germline): DFQATT, SNEGSKA (reference sequence). Deletions cut 5 bases from V and 2 bases from J, with 17 bases between. This CDR3 has 15 amino acids. The CDR3 bases are TGCAGTGCTCCCTTGGTGGGGCTCCTCACAGATACGCAGTATTTT. Its translation is CSAPLVGLLTDTQYF.

V and J are TRBV9 and TRBJ2-7; D may be TRBD2 (5 bases). Trimming took off 4 bases at V and 5 bases at J, with 16 bases between the two ends. Germline CDR1 is SGDLS and CDR2 is YYNGEE. CDR3 size: 14 residues. CDR3 sequence (DNA): TGTGCCAGCAGCACAACCCCCGGGGTCCACGAGCAGTACTTC. Translating gives CASSTTPGVHEQYF.

The table lists this clonotype with a few counts. The chain links TRBV5-1 to TRBJ2-7; D not resolved. The CDR3 has 14 amino acids. CDR1 is SGHRS and CDR2 is YFSETQ in the germline V gene. Trimming pared 0 bases from V and 6 bases from J, leaving 13 bases between. This chain's CDR3 is CASSLELRVAEQYF. The CDR3 DNA reads as TGCGCCAGCAGCTTGGAACTGAGAGTTGCCGAGCAGTACTTC.

This clonotype was observed a handful of times. The rearrangement links TRBV28 to TRBJ2-1; 7 nucleotides agree with TRBD2. The CDR3 has 13 residues. With 7 bases clipped from V and 7 bases from J, the junction kept 7 bases outside the gene matches. Per the germline V gene, CDR1 is MDHEN and CDR2 is SYDVKM. The CDR3 DNA is TGTGCCAGCACCTCTGGAGCGGGAAATGAGCAGTTCTTC. Amino acid sequence: CASTSGAGNEQFF.

V gene TRBV2 combines with J gene TRBJ2-1, with TRBD1 matching over 11 bases. Trimming cost V 0 bases and J 9 bases; bases outside gene matches: 1. This CDR3 comprises 14 residues. Germline CDR1 and CDR2: SNHLY and FYNNEI. CDR3 protein: CASSEAGQGVEQFF. CDR3 coding DNA: TGTGCCAGCAGTGAAGCGGGACAGGGGGTTGAGCAGTTCTTC.

This clonotype appeared a few times. The chain carries TRBV10-3 and TRBJ2-3; D ambiguous. V dropped 0 bases and J dropped 1 base, with 2 bases sitting between them. The CDR3 sequence is 13 residues long. CDR1 is ENHRY and CDR2 is SYGVKD in the germline V gene. CDR3 sequence (DNA): TGTGCCATCAGTGAGTCGGGCACAGATACGCAGTATTTT. Its translation: CAISESGTDTQYF.

This chain uses TRBV6-5 with TRBJ2-1, with TRBD2 identical over 8 bases. The J segment lost 7 bases and the V segment lost 2 bases, leaving 13 bases of the junction unmatched. The CDR3 spans 17 residues. Germline CDR1 reads MNHEY; CDR2 reads SVGAGI. The CDR3 sequence: CASSYPGQRERRNEQFF. CDR3 nucleotides: TGTGCCAGCAGTTACCCGGGCCAGCGGGAGCGTCGTAATGAGCAGTTCTTC.

The rearrangement uses TRBV6-1 and TRBJ2-7, with 9 bases aligning to TRBD1. Trimming took 4 bases from V and 0 from J; bases not matched to a gene: 16. Per the germline V gene, CDR1 is MNHNS and CDR2 is SASEGT. The CDR3 has 19 amino acids. CDR3 nucleotides: TGTGCCAGCAGTGTGGGTTGGGACAGGGCCCGCTTCCTCTCCTACGAGCAGTACTTC. Amino acid sequence: CASSVGWDRARFLSYEQYF.

V is TRBV3-1 and J is TRBJ2-1, with a tentative D call TRBD2 (6 bases). V lost 4 bases and J 9 bases, leaving 25 bases between the germline ends. Germline V lookup: CDR1 LGHDT, CDR2 YNNKEL (reference sequence). This CDR3 spans 17 amino acids. CDR3 residues: CASSPVETRSRGSEQFF. CDR3 in DNA: TGTGCCAGCAGCCCAGTTGAGACTAGGTCGAGAGGCAGTGAGCAGTTCTTC.

The V and J genes are TRBV3-1 and TRBJ2-3; unclear D gene. The length of the CDR3 is 17 residues. Germline CDR1 is LGHDT and CDR2 is YNNKEL (reference sequence). V shed 1 base and J shed 4 bases, with 18 bases lying between them. CDR3 bases: TGTGCCAGCAGCCAAGGATTGCGAAAGGTTGTGGCAGATACGCAGTATTTT. It is translated as CASSQGLRKVVADTQYF.

This clonotype turned up a few times. The rearrangement links TRBV10-3 to TRBJ2-7, with 9 bases fitting TRBD1. The CDR3 spans 13 residues. Trimming at V came to 1 base and at J to 6 bases, leaving 1 base not matched to a gene. Germline CDR1 reads ENHRY; CDR2 reads SYGVKD. The CDR3 here is CAISEWDRVEQYF. The CDR3, as DNA: TGTGCCATCAGTGAGTGGGACAGGGTCGAGCAGTACTTC.

This clonotype was picked up many times. The chain recombines TRBV3-1 with TRBJ2-1, with D hard to call. The CDR3 length is 13 residues. Germline CDR1 is LGHDT and CDR2 is YNNKEL (reference sequence). Between the trimmed V and J ends, which lost 0 bases and 9 bases, there was a span of 9 bases. This CDR3 reads CASSQDQDSEQFF. In DNA, the CDR3 is TGTGCCAGCAGCCAAGATCAGGATAGTGAGCAGTTCTTC.

V is TRBV4-1 and J is TRBJ2-3; 16 positions agree with TRBD2. From germline, CDR1 is MGHRA and CDR2 YSYEKL. This CDR3 has 21 residues. V lost 1 base, J lost 1 base, and 11 bases stayed unmatched. CDR3 residues: CASSQVISGTSGGGGTDTQYF. CDR3 coding DNA: TGCGCCAGCAGCCAAGTCATTTCCGGGACTAGCGGGGGGGGCGGCACAGATACGCAGTATTTT.

The chain carries TRBV12-3 or TRBV12-4 and TRBJ2-4; D uncertain. The V gene lost 7 bases and the J gene lost 3 bases, with 16 bases spanning the gap. This CDR3 comprises 15 residues. CDR3 sequence: CASTMGPLGKNIQYF. In nucleotides, the CDR3 is TGTGCCAGCACCATGGGTCCCCTGGGCAAAAACATTCAGTACTTC.

The V and J genes are TRBV30 and TRBJ2-1; no firm D call. Trimming left V 0 bases short and J 2 bases short, with 8 bases between. The CDR3 runs 14 residues. Germline V gene lookup returns CDR1 GTSNPN and CDR2 SVGIG (reference sequence). The CDR3 region has the DNA TGTGCCTGGAGTGTTGGAGCCGCCTACAATGAGCAGTTCTTC. Its protein product is CAWSVGAAYNEQFF. Combining the CDR3 with reference TRBV30 and TRBJ2-1 gives the whole variable domain SQTIHQWPATLVQPVGSPLSLECTVEGTSNPNLYWYRQAAGRGLQLLFYSVGIGQISSEVPQNLSASRPQDRQFILSSKKLLLSDSGFYLCAWSVGAAYNEQFFGPGTRLTVL.

This clonotype was picked up a small number of times. V gene TRBV6-5 combines with J gene TRBJ2-3; D is uncertain. V dropped 0 bases and J dropped 2 bases, with 3 bases sitting between them. Germline CDR1 and CDR2: MNHEY and SVGAGI. The CDR3 is made up of 13 amino acids. The chain's CDR3 is CASSYSNTDTQYF. Here the CDR3 DNA reads TGTGCCAGCAGTTACTCGAACACAGATACGCAGTATTTT.

The rearrangement uses TRBV20-1 and TRBJ1-1; weak D call: TRBD1 (5 bases). Germline V gives CDR1 DFQATT, CDR2 SNEGSKA (reference sequence). This CDR3 is 14 amino acids long. With 1 base removed from V and 4 bases from J, the gap between germline ends came to 13 bases. The CDR3 loop reads CSARVRWRGTEAFF. The CDR3 DNA reads TGCAGTGCTAGAGTGCGGTGGAGGGGCACTGAAGCTTTCTTT.

This clonotype has only a few counts. The chain employs TRBV3-1 and TRBJ1-1; no firm D call. With 1 base removed from V and 11 bases from J, the gap between germline ends came to 8 bases. Per the germline V gene, CDR1 is LGHDT and CDR2 is YNNKEL (reference sequence). The CDR3 extends over 11 amino acids. CDR3 protein: CASSQAGLAFF. As DNA, the CDR3 is TGTGCCAGCAGCCAAGCCGGGTTGGCTTTCTTT.

The chain joins TRBV28 to TRBJ2-4; the D gene is possibly TRBD1 (5 bases). The CDR3 is 14 residues long. V lost 5 bases and J lost 7, with 15 bases in between. Germline V gives CDR1 MDHEN, CDR2 SYDVKM. For the CDR3, the DNA is TGTGCCAGCAGTGAAGGGGTTGATGGGAACATTCAGTACTTC. Encoded protein: CASSEGVDGNIQYF.

The rearrangement uses TRBV13 and TRBJ2-1, with 10 bases that match TRBD2. The V and J ends lost 5 bases and 4 bases, in that order; junction bases with no gene match: 8. CDR1 and CDR2 from the germline V gene are PRHDT and FYEKMQ (reference sequence). The CDR3 consists of 16 residues. The CDR3 is CASSTRLAGYYNEQFF. CDR3 bases: TGTGCCAGCAGCACCCGACTAGCGGGTTATTACAATGAGCAGTTCTTC.

This clonotype was seen more than once but under ten times. The V gene is TRBV5-1, the J gene TRBJ2-7; D may correspond to TRBD1 or TRBD2 (5 bases each). Germline V gene sequence: CDR1 SGHRS, CDR2 YFSETQ. V lost 5 bases to trimming and J lost 5 bases, with 26 bases between them. This CDR3 is 17 amino acids long. CDR3 bases: TGCGCCAGCAGGAAAAATCTACGGGGCAGGTCCGGCGACGAGCAGTACTTC. This encodes CASRKNLRGRSGDEQYF.